This TCR beta chain originates from a study of regulatory T cells in long-lasting Graves disease. Study-wide results and caveats: Persistent disease was associated with favored TRBV28 usage and with favored use of TRBJ1-2 and TRBJ2-5. Sample size was small, which may have lowered accuracy.

This clonotype was detected ten times or more. Its antigen is currently unknown. Stated time point: newly diagnosed GD, antithyroid drugs for less than 3 months. PBMCs provided the RNA from which the TCR library was made. Trimming took 6 bases from V and 0 from J, leaving 14 bases between them. The CDR3 is made up of 15 amino acids. Germline CDR1 and CDR2: MDHEN and SYDVKM. Relying on iRepertoire HTBI primers and Arm-PCR of CDR3 regions, the team built TCR beta libraries. TCRdb reprocessed the multiplex PCR reads via MiXCR and lists one record per CDR3 protein. The sample lists 380,000 or so distinct CDR3 sequences; about a sixth were seen once. Separately, the same data were catalogued under a study of T cells in Graves' hyperthyroidism and ophthalmopathy. That paper states: Primed by the HTBI set, a first-round RT-PCR was run on the TCR CDR3. Ophthalmopathy was model-predicted a median roughly six months pre-onset.

The specimen was peripheral blood mononuclear cells (PBMCs), collected at new diagnosis, from a patient treated with antithyroid drugs. The chain combines TRBV28 with TRBJ1-1; the D is unclear. The sequence was collected from a young woman with Graves disease. This CDR3 reads CASSAPGSLNTEAFF. CDR3 bases: TGTGCCAGCAGCGCTCCCGGGAGTTTGAACACTGAAGCTTTCTTT.